The entry below describes one T cell receptor beta chain. Its specificity is unknown. PCR used 60 Vbeta primers and 13 Jbeta primers. Using immunoSEQ multiplex PCR, the repertoire was profiled, and TCRdb retains in-frame clones only, with some absent. The repertoire consists of around 140,000 clones, with about four fifths occurring once and the leading ten covering roughly 3.2%. This CDR3 contains 14 residues. Per germline, CDR1 SGHTA and CDR2 FQGNSA. Losses at the gene ends were 11 bases for V and 11 bases for J; bases not matched to a gene: 18. The sample originates from a study of cytomegalovirus exposure and HLA in healthy donors. Study-wide results and limits: Per published accounts, TCR beta sequences correctly predicted the HLA-A and HLA-B alleles of most subjects. The Asian-associated ancestry cluster reportedly had fewer N-insertions than the approximately 650-donor mean in a later analysis.

J is TRBJ2-5 and V is TRBV7-2, with TRBD2 matching over 9 bases. The specimen sequenced was PBMCs. The TCR sequence derives from a young man in good health and CMV-seropositive. The CDR3 loop reads CASRLAGGPGEQYF. In nucleotides, the CDR3 is TGTGCCTCAAGGCTGGCGGGAGGGCCGGGAGAGCAGTACTTC.